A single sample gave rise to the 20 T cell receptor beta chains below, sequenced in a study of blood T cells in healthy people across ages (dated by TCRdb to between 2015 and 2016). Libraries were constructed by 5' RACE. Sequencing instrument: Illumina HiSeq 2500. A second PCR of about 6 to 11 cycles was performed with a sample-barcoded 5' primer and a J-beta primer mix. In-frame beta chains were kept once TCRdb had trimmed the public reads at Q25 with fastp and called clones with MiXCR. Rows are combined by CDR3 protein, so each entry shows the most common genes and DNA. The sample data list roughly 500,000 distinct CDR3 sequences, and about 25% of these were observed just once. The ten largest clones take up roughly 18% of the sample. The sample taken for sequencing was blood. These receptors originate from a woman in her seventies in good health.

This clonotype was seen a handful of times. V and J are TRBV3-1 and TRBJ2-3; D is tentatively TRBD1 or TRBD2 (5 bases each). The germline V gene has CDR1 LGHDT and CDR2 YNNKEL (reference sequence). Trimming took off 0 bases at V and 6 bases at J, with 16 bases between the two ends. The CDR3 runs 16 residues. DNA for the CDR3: TGTGCCAGCAGCCAAGATTCTGGGGCGAGGGGTGATACGCAGTATTTT. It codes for CASSQDSGARGDTQYF.

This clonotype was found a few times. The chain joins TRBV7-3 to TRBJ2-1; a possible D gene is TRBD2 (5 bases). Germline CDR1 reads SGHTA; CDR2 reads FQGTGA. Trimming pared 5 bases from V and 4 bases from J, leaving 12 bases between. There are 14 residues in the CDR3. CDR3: CASSVLGEYNEQFF. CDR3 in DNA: TGTGCCAGCAGCGTTCTCGGGGAATACAATGAGCAGTTCTTC.

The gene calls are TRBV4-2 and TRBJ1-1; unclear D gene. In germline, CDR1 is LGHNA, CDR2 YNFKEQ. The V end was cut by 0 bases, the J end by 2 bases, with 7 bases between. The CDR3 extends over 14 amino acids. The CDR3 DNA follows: TGTGCCAGCAGCCAAGATATGGCCAACACTGAAGCTTTCTTT. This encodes CASSQDMANTEAFF.

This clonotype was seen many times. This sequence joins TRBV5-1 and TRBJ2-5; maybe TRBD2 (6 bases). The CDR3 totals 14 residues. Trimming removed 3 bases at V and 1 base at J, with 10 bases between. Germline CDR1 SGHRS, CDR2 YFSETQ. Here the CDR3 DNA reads TGCGCCAGCAGCTCCCAGGGACTCCAAGAGACCCAGTACTTC. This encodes CASSSQGLQETQYF.

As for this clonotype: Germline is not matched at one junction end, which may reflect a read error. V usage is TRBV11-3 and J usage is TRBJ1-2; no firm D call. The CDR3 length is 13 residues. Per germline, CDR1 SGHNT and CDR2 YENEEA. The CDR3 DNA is TGTGCCAGCAGCCGTGAACTTAACTATGGCCACACCTTC. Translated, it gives CASSRELNYGHTF.

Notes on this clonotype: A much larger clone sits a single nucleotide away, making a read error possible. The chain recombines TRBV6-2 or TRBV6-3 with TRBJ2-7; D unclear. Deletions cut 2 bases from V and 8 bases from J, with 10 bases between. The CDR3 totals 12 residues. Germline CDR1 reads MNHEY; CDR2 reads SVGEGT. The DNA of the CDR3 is TGTGCCAGCAGTTACGGTGGAGTCAAGCAGTACTTC. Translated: CASSYGGVKQYF.

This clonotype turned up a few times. The CDR3, as DNA: TGTGCCAGCAGCGGAAATACCGGGACAGCCAAAAGCATTCAGTACTTC. This encodes CASSGNTGTAKSIQYF. The J gene is TRBJ2-4, the V gene TRBV21-1; the table calls TRBD1, which could not be checked here. TRBV21-1 is a pseudogene locus. There are 16 residues in the CDR3.

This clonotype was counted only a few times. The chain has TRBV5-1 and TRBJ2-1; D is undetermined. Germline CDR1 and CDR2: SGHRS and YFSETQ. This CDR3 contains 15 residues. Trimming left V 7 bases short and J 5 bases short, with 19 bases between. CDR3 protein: CASAVPRATHNEQFF. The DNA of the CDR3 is TGCGCCAGCGCGGTCCCACGCGCGACCCACAATGAGCAGTTCTTC.

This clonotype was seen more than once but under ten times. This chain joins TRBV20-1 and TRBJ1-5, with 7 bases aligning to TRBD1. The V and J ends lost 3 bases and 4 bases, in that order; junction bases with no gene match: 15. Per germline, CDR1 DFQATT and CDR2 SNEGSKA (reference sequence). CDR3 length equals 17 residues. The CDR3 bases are TGCAGTGCTAGCAGGTCCCCAACAGGGGTTTCGAATCAGCCCCAGCATTTT. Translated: CSASRSPTGVSNQPQHF.

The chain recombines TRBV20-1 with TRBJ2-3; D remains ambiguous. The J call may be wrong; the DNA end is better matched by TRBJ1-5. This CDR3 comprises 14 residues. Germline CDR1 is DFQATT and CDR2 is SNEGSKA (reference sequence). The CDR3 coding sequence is TGCAGTGCTACCCTGAGGCAAAGCACAGATACGCAGCATTTT. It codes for CSATLRQSTDTQHF.

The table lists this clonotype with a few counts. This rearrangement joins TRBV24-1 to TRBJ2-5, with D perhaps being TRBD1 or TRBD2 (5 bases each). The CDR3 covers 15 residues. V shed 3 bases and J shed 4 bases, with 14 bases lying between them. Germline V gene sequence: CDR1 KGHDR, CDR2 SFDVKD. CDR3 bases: TGTGCCACCAGTGATCCCCGACGGGACGCAGAGACCCAGTACTTC. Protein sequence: CATSDPRRDAETQYF.

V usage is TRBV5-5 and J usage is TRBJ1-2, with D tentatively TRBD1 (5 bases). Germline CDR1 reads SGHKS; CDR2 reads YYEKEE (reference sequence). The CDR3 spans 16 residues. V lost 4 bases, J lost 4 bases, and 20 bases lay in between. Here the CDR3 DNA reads TGTGCCAGCAGCCCACCCGGTTCGGGGCGGTTCTATGGCTACACCTTC. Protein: CASSPPGSGRFYGYTF.

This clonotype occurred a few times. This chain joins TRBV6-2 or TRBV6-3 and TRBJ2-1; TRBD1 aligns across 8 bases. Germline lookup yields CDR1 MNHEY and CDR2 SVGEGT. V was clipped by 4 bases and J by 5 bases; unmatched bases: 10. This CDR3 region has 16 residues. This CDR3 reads CASSWGRGRNHNEQFF. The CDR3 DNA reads TGTGCCAGCAGTTGGGGCAGGGGGCGAAACCACAATGAGCAGTTCTTC.

The CDR3 loop reads CASSDLGQGTDEQYF. CDR3 bases: TGTGCCAGCAGTGACTTAGGACAGGGGACGGACGAGCAGTACTTC. J is TRBJ2-1 and V is TRBV2, with 9 positions matching TRBD1. The DNA end is a closer match to TRBJ2-7, so the J assignment may be wrong. Germline V lookup: CDR1 SNHLY, CDR2 FYNNEI. The CDR3 loop spans 15 amino acids.

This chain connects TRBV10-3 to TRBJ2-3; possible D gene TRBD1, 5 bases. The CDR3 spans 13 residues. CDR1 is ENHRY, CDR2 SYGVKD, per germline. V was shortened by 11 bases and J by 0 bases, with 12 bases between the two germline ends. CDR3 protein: CAVGVYSTDTQYF. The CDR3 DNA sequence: TGTGCCGTAGGGGTCTATAGCACAGATACGCAGTATTTT.

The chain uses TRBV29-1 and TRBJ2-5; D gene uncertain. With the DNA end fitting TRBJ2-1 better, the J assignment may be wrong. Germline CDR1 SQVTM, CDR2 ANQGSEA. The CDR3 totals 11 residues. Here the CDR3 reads CSGGYSNEQFF. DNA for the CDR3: TGCAGCGGAGGATACAGCAATGAGCAGTTCTTC.

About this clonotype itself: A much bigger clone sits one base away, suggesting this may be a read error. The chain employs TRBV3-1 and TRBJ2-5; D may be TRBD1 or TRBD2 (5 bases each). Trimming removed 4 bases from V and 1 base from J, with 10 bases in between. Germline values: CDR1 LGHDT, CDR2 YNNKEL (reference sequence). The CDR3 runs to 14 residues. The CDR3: CASSPRDGQETQYF. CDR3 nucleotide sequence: TGTGCCAGCAGCCCCCGGGACGGCCAAGAGACCCAGTACTTC.

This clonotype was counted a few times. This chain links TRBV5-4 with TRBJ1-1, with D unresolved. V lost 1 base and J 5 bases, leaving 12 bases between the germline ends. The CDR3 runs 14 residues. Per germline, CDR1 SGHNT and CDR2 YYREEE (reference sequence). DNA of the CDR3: TGTGCCAGCAGCTTGCCGGCAGCGAGAACTGAAGCTTTCTTT. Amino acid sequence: CASSLPAARTEAFF.

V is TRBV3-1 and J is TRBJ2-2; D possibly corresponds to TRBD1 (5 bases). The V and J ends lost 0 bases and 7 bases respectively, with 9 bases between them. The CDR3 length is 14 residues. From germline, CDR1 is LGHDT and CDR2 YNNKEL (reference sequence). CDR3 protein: CASSQDRAVGELFF. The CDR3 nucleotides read TGTGCCAGCAGCCAAGACAGGGCGGTCGGGGAGCTGTTTTTT.

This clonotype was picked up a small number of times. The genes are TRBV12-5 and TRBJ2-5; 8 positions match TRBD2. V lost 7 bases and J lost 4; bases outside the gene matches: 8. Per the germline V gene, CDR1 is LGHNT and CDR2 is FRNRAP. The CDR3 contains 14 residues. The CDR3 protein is CASASGTSGETQYF. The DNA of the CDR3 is TGTGCTAGTGCCTCTGGGACTAGTGGAGAGACCCAGTACTTC.